This TCR beta chain comes out of a study of early T cells in non-severe SARS-CoV-2 infection. On the study more broadly: Chains were unpaired, as sequencing was done on bulk RNA from unsorted whole blood. Study-wide findings and caveats: VDJdb matches were skewed toward anti-spike CD8 T cell responses.

This clonotype has only a few counts. Its antigen is as yet unknown. As part of library construction, unique molecular identifiers were attached to individual cDNA molecules. MiXCR, run by TCRdb on the 5' RACE reads, gives a single entry per CDR3 protein. This table holds tens of thousands of distinct CDR3 sequences, over 9.5% found once. Sequencing was performed on whole blood. This receptor was obtained from an adult who was a healthcare worker with PCR-confirmed SARS-CoV-2 infection or an uninfected control (not recorded which).

The CDR3 is CSALLAGTSAFF. CDR3 DNA sequence: TGCAGCGCCCTACTGGCTGGGACGTCAGCTTTCTTT. The chain carries TRBV29-1 and TRBJ1-1; D may be TRBD1 (5 bases). The CDR3 runs to 12 residues. Germline V CDR1 and CDR2: SQVTM, ANQGSEA. V was pared by 7 bases and J by 10 bases, with 19 bases between.